This T cell receptor beta chain stems from a study of T cell responses to AZD1222 COVID-19 vaccine. As for the study in general: Analyses pooled second doses at about 4 or about 12 weeks. Findings and limits, study-wide: The reported proportion of spike-specific TCRs targeting unmutated variant regions was nearly half. Distributed over spike, vaccine-associated CD4 TCRs predominated at 160-218 and 743-854.

TCRdb keeps only in-frame clones here, not all; method: immunoSEQ multiplex PCR. The sample lists 100,000 to 150,000 clones; about 89% were seen once. The CDR3 loop spans 14 amino acids. The J segment lost 2 bases and the V segment lost 4 bases, leaving 2 bases of the junction unmatched. CDR1 is LNHDA and CDR2 is SQIVND in the germline V gene (reference sequence). In the case of this clone: Its antigen remains unidentified.

The sequence was obtained from an adult in good health. V is TRBV19 and J is TRBJ2-7; 10 bases align to TRBD1. The sequences come from peripheral blood, collected on day 0 of AZD1222 vaccination. The CDR3 bases are TGTGCCAGTAGTACCGGGACAGGGGCCTACGAGCAGTACTTC. It encodes CASSTGTGAYEQYF.